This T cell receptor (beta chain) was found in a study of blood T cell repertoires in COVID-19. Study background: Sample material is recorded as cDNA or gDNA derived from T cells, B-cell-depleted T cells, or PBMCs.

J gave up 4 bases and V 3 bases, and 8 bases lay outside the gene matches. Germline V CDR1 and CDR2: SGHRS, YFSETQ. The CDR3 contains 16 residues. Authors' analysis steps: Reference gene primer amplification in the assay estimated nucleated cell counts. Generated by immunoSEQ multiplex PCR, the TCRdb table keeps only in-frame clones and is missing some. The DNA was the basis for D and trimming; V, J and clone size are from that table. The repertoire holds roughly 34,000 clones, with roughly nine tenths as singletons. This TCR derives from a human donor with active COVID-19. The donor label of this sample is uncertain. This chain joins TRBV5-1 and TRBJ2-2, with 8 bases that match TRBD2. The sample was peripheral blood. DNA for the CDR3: TGCGCCAGCAGCTCGGAGGCGACTAGCGTCACCGGGGAGCTGTTTTTT. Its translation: CASSSEATSVTGELFF.